What follows is one T cell receptor (beta chain) and its context. An equimolar mix of two oligonucleotides served as the beta constant-region primer for TRBC1 and TRBC2. The ligated cDNA underwent four PCR rounds using SP2 and nested alpha and beta constant-region primers. TCRdb fed the UMI-ligation and nested PCR reads into MiXCR, producing one record per CDR3 protein. The sample shows around 110,000 distinct CDR3 sequences, around 35% of them seen only once. This sample is part of a study of naive and memory T cell subsets. The V gene end was trimmed by 5 bases and the J gene end by 5 bases; junction bases not matched to a gene: 13. CDR1 is KGHDR and CDR2 is SFDVKD in the germline V gene. The CDR3 consists of 17 residues.

V usage is TRBV24-1 and J usage is TRBJ2-3; 9 bases agree with TRBD1. The receptor comes from a human donor in good health. The sample comprised central memory CD4+ T cells from blood. Written as DNA, the CDR3 is TGTGCCACCAGTGGCCCCCCTGGGACAGGGTCCCAAGATACGCAGTATTTT. The encoded protein is CATSGPPGTGSQDTQYF.